This passage covers 3 T cell receptor beta chains from one sample sequenced in a study of T cell changes during pregnancy in multiple sclerosis. The method was immunoSEQ multiplex PCR; TCRdb's version includes in-frame clones alone and lacks a portion of them. The top ten hold roughly 0.58% of the sample, which has more than 45,000 clones, roughly 94% seen once. The sequencing used CD4+ T cells from peripheral blood mononuclear cells, collected in the second trimester of pregnancy. The receptor set was obtained from a female donor with multiple sclerosis, enrolled in a pregnancy study.

The CDR3 coding sequence is TGTGCCAGTAGTATAGAGGGGGGGGCGCGGAGCACTGAAGCTTTCTTT. Residues: CASSIEGGARSTEAFF. The V and J genes are TRBV19 and TRBJ1-1; tentative D call: TRBD1 (6 bases). Trimming cost V 0 bases and J 4 bases, with 15 bases left between them. CDR1 is LNHDA, CDR2 SQIVND, per germline (reference sequence). This CDR3 has 16 amino acids.

V usage is TRBV10-1 and J usage is TRBJ1-1, with 8 bases fitting TRBD1. V lost 8 bases and J lost 0; bases outside the gene matches: 11. Germline V gene sequence: CDR1 WNHNN, CDR2 SYGVQD (reference sequence). This CDR3 is 16 amino acids long. This CDR3 reads CASLGQGKIVNTEAFF. The CDR3 nucleotides read TGCGCCAGCTTAGGACAGGGAAAAATTGTGAACACTGAAGCTTTCTTT.

The chain uses TRBV7-2 and TRBJ2-5; D call uncertain. Germline values: CDR1 SGHTA, CDR2 FQGNSA. Trimming took 1 base from V and 0 from J, leaving 6 bases between them. The CDR3 spans 14 residues. CDR3 sequence: CASSLVAYQETQYF. DNA of the CDR3: TGTGCCAGCAGCTTAGTAGCCTACCAAGAGACCCAGTACTTC.